Below, 6 T cell receptor beta chains from the same sample are listed, as sequenced in a study of blood T cell repertoires in COVID-19. Generated by immunoSEQ multiplex PCR, the TCRdb table keeps only in-frame clones and is missing some. There are about 270,000 clones in the sample; more than 80% occur only once, and about 2.2% lies in the top ten. The material sequenced was PBMCs or T cells enriched from blood (not recorded which). These receptors were taken from a woman aged 18-30 years who had recovered from COVID-19.

The rearrangement uses TRBV16 and TRBJ1-4; TRBD1 matches at 7 bases. In germline, CDR1 is KGHSY, CDR2 FQNENV. Trimming took 4 bases from V and 4 from J; bases not matched to a gene: 9. CDR3 size: 16 residues. DNA for the CDR3: TGTGCCAGCAGCCCATCCGACAGGGTTGGTAATGAAAAACTGTTTTTT. As protein: CASSPSDRVGNEKLFF.

V is TRBV10-1 and J is TRBJ1-1; D not certain. The CDR3 covers 13 residues. CDR1 and CDR2 (germline): WNHNN, SYGVQD (reference sequence). V was cut by 0 bases and J by 1 base, with 3 bases left in between. CDR3 protein: CASSESQNTEAFF. CDR3 DNA sequence: TGCGCCAGCAGTGAGTCCCAGAACACTGAAGCTTTCTTT.

In its sample, this clone was seen a few times. This chain joins TRBV28 and TRBJ1-6; D call uncertain. V was shortened by 1 base and J by 9 bases, with 19 bases between the two germline ends. The CDR3 spans 17 residues. CDR1 and CDR2 (germline): MDHEN, SYDVKM. CDR3 in amino acids: CASSLSAGAWGTSPLHF. CDR3 DNA: TGTGCCAGCAGTTTATCCGCGGGAGCCTGGGGTACTTCACCCCTCCACTTT.

V is TRBV10-3 and J is TRBJ1-1; 11 positions agree with TRBD1. Germline-derived CDR1 and CDR2 are ENHRY and SYGVKD. The length of the CDR3 is 14 residues. J gave up 6 bases and V 4 bases, and 4 bases lay outside the gene matches. The CDR3 bases are TGTGCCATCAGTGGGACAGGGGGCTTTGCTGAAGCTTTCTTT. The encoded protein is CAISGTGGFAEAFF.

The chain is built from TRBV5-6 and TRBJ2-3; 9 bases match TRBD2. Germline V gives CDR1 SGHDT, CDR2 YYEEEE. Trimming took 1 base from V and 5 from J; bases not matched to a gene: 5. This CDR3 has 15 residues. The CDR3 DNA reads TGTGCCAGCAGCTTGTCTAGCGGGGTGATAGATACGCAGTATTTT. Protein sequence: CASSLSSGVIDTQYF. The full variable domain, in which reference TRBV5-6 and TRBJ2-3 provide the parts outside the CDR3, is DAGVTQSPTHLIKTRGQQVTLRCSPKSGHDTVSWYQQALGQGPQFIFQYYEEEERQRGNFPDRFSGHQFPNYSSELNVNALLLGDSALYLCASSLSSGVIDTQYFGPGTRLTVL.

This clone was recorded once. This chain joins TRBV29-1 and TRBJ1-2; no reliable D call. The CDR3 extends over 11 amino acids. V shed 7 bases and J shed 4 bases, with 10 bases lying between them. Looked up from germline, CDR1 is SQVTM and CDR2 is ANQGSEA. CDR3 sequence: CSAVGGYGYTF. In nucleotides, the CDR3 is TGCAGCGCCGTAGGCGGCTATGGCTACACCTTC.